A single T cell receptor (beta chain) is shown here with its context. Its antigen is not identified. The CDR3 length is 14 residues. Germline V gene sequence: CDR1 MNHNY, CDR2 SVGAGI (reference sequence). With 6 bases clipped from V and 6 bases from J, the junction kept 9 bases outside the gene matches. Sequenced by immunoSEQ multiplex PCR; TCRdb stores in-frame clones only, minus some. The sample includes just under 85,000 clones, roughly 80% of them seen just once. This entry is derived from a study of OX40 agonist ivuxolimab in advanced cancers. Study results and caveats: Mean expanded clone counts were higher in CD8+ than CD4+ T cells. With doses of 0.1-3.0 mg/kg, partial responders showed among the lowest clonal expansion.

Material: CD4+ or CD8+ T cells sorted from blood, obtained in a trial of the OX40 agonist ivuxolimab. The rearrangement uses TRBV6-6 and TRBJ2-7; 9 bases map to TRBD1. The sequence was obtained from an adult with an advanced solid tumor such as melanoma, head and neck, liver or kidney cancer. The CDR3 reads CASSRPGQGSEQYF. The CDR3 DNA sequence: TGTGCCAGCAGCCGCCCCGGACAGGGGAGCGAGCAGTACTTC.